This TCR beta chain originates from a study of regulatory T cells. General observations from the study: Shannon entropy was nonsignificantly lower in patient CD8+ T cells than control CD8+ cells.

Patients aged 2 to 39 years had fewer naive T cells. The PCR used 52 TRBV and 13 TRBJ primers. Produced via immunoSEQ multiplex PCR; TCRdb's table is partial and in-frame only. The table records about 15,000 clones, roughly 90% of them present only once. Trimming at V came to 3 bases and at J to 2 bases, leaving 16 bases not matched to a gene. CDR1 is MDHEN, CDR2 SYDVKM, per germline. The CDR3 runs to 18 residues. As regards this clone: Antigen: not known.

Sequencing was carried out using CD8+ T cells sorted from blood. The chain employs TRBV28 and TRBJ2-7; 7 bases align to TRBD2. The receptor comes from a young adult with CD3G deficiency. CDR3 in DNA: TGTGCCAGCAGTTTGCGCGGGAGAGTCGAGGGAACCCCCTACGAGCAGTACTTC. Its protein product is CASSLRGRVEGTPYEQYF. The variable domain in full, completed from reference TRBV28 and TRBJ2-7, reads DVKVTQSSRYLVKRTGEKVFLECVQDMDHENMFWYRQDPGLGLRLIYFSYDVKMKEKGDIPEGYSVSREKKERFSLILESASTNQTSMYLCASSLRGRVEGTPYEQYFGPGTRLTVT.